This T cell receptor beta chain was documented in a study of CD8+ T cells in alopecia areata. Sampling of alopecia areata patients yielded lesional scalp punch biopsies as well as peripheral blood. cDNA reverse transcribed from extracted RNA served as the sequencing template. Produced via immunoSEQ multiplex PCR; TCRdb's table is partial and in-frame only. The sample carries 5,500 to 9,000 clones, roughly 67% recorded once. Germline assignment: CDR1 GTSNPN and CDR2 SVGIG (reference sequence). The CDR3 has 11 residues. V lost 1 base, J lost 6 bases, and 3 bases lay in between. The sequenced sample was skin, obtained at week 0. The chain couples TRBV30 to TRBJ2-2; no clear D gene. The source is a human donor with alopecia areata. CDR3 protein: CAWSEAGELFF. The CDR3 region has the DNA TGTGCCTGGAGTGAAGCCGGGGAGCTGTTTTTT.